The sample holds a few counts of the clone carrying this T cell receptor (beta chain). Its antigen is undetermined. The study used a library that attached unique molecular identifiers to individual cDNA molecules. One entry per CDR3 protein results from TCRdb running MiXCR on the RACE reads. In the table there are around 99,000 distinct CDR3 sequences, around 11% of which are singletons. Stated time point: patch test 1, 2 weeks after DPC sensitization. Sample treatment: therapeutic diphenylcyclopropenone sensitization with weekly scalp DPC. The sample comes from a study of human T cells and chemical hapten exposure. Background on the study: Patches that contained 0.01% DPC were applied to the upper back and read at 6 days.

Findings and caveats of the study: Large CDR3 similarity clusters arose significantly more often from expanded TCRs than from controls. Among TCRs, those above 1 in 1000 frequency were unaffected by DPC sensitization.

The input for sequencing was whole blood, taken in connection with sensitization to the hapten diphenylcyclopropenone (DPC). The clonotype was recovered from a woman between 40 and 55 years old with alopecia areata. Some clones in this sample may be carry-over from other donors' samples.

CDR3: CASSYRTDYGYTF. CDR3 nucleotides: TGTGCCAGCAGTTACAGGACAGACTATGGCTACACCTTC. The chain recombines TRBV6-5 with TRBJ1-2; weak D call: TRBD1 (6 bases). V lost 2 bases and J 3 bases, leaving 7 bases between the germline ends. The germline V gene has CDR1 MNHEY and CDR2 SVGAGI. CDR3 length: 13 residues.